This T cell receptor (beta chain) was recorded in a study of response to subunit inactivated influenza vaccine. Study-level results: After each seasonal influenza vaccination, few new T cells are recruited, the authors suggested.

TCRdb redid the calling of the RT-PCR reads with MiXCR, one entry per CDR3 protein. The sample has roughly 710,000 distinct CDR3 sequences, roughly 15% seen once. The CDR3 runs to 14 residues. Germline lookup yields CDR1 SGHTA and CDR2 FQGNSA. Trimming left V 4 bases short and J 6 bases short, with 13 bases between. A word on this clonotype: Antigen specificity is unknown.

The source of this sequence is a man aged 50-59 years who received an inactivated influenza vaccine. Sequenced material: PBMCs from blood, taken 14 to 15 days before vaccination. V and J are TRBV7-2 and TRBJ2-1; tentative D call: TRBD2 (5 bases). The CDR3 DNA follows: TGTGCCAGCAGCTCCACTAGTGCTGGCAATGAGCAGTTCTTC. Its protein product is CASSSTSAGNEQFF.